The 10 T cell receptor beta chains listed next were all sequenced from one sample in a study of T cells after yellow fever vaccination (dated by TCRdb to between 2019 and 2020). This specimen's treatment or condition label, interpreted: live attenuated yellow fever vaccine strain. Library generation was performed with 5' RACE. TCRdb records Illumina NovaSeq 6000 as the sequencer. TCRdb cleaned the public reads at Q25 with fastp, built clones with MiXCR and kept in-frame beta chains. All rows with the same CDR3 protein become a single entry with the most common DNA and genes. This sample holds 250,000 to 400,000 distinct CDR3 sequences; over 3.5% were observed only once. About 26% of the sample is held by the ten biggest clonotypes. The specimen was PBMCs, collected 5 days after the yellow fever booster vaccination. The source of these receptors is a man aged 18 to 29 who received the YFV17D yellow fever vaccine.

The rearrangement links TRBV4-3 to TRBJ2-3; D might be TRBD2 (6 bases). The CDR3 is made up of 15 amino acids. Between the trimmed V and J ends, which lost 0 bases and 5 bases, there was a span of 12 bases. Looked up from germline, CDR1 is LGHNA and CDR2 is YSLEER. This CDR3 is CASSQDRRALDTQYF. CDR3 nucleotide sequence: TGCGCCAGCAGCCAAGATAGGAGGGCTTTAGATACGCAGTATTTT.

This clonotype occurred many times. J is TRBJ2-2 and V is TRBV20-1, with D perhaps matching TRBD1 or TRBD2 (5 bases each). Germline V gives CDR1 DFQATT, CDR2 SNEGSKA (reference sequence). Trimming left V 8 bases short and J 5 bases short, with 18 bases between. The CDR3 runs to 14 residues. The CDR3 region is CSSSPGPTTGELFF. In DNA, the CDR3 is TGCAGTTCAAGTCCGGGACCCACTACCGGGGAGCTGTTTTTT.

This clonotype was counted ten times or more. The genes are TRBV5-1 and TRBJ2-1; TRBD1 is a possible D gene (6 bases). The germline gives CDR1 SGHRS, CDR2 YFSETQ. This CDR3 region has 15 residues. V lost 1 base and J 1 base, leaving 9 bases between the germline ends. The DNA of the CDR3 is TGCGCCAGCAGCTTGAACAGGGTGTCCTACAATGAGCAGTTCTTC. Protein sequence: CASSLNRVSYNEQFF.

There are many counts of this clonotype. This chain connects TRBV27 to TRBJ1-1; a weak D match, TRBD1 (5 bases). This CDR3 comprises 13 residues. V lost 3 bases, J lost 12 bases, and 17 bases lay in between. Germline loops: CDR1 MNHEY, CDR2 SMNVEV (reference sequence). For the CDR3, the DNA is TGTGCCAGCAGTTTTATTAAGGGGCAGTGGCCTTTCTTT. Amino acid sequence: CASSFIKGQWPFF.

The genes are TRBV6-5 and TRBJ1-2; no reliable D call. This CDR3 has 15 residues. In germline, CDR1 is MNHEY, CDR2 SVGAGI. Trimming took 0 bases from V and 5 from J, leaving 13 bases between them. CDR3 DNA: TGTGCCAGCAGTTACTCCGGCACGAGGGCATATGGCTACACCTTC. This codes for CASSYSGTRAYGYTF.

Many counts were recorded for this clonotype. The CDR3 reads CASSFRTASYEQYF. CDR3 in DNA: TGTGCCAGCAGCTTTCGGACAGCTAGCTACGAGCAGTACTTC. The rearrangement uses TRBV7-9 and TRBJ2-7; D perhaps matches TRBD1 (6 bases). There are 14 residues in the CDR3. Germline-derived CDR1 and CDR2 are SEHNR and FQNEAQ (reference sequence). V was trimmed by 3 bases and J by 3 bases, leaving 12 bases between them.

This clonotype was observed a few times. This chain joins TRBV6-5 and TRBJ2-1, with TRBD1 matching over 9 bases. The ends lost 5 bases at V and 7 bases at J; junction bases unmatched: 15. This CDR3 is built from 17 residues. In germline, CDR1 is MNHEY, CDR2 SVGAGI. In nucleotides, the CDR3 is TGTGCCAGCAGTAGAAGACAGGGGGTGGGGTTGAGGAATGAGCAGTTCTTC. Residues: CASSRRQGVGLRNEQFF.

This clonotype has more than one count but fewer than ten. The chain uses TRBV27 and TRBJ2-1, with D possibly TRBD2 on 7 matching bases. This CDR3 is 19 amino acids long. Trimming cost V 10 bases and J 0 bases, with 28 bases left between them. CDR1 MNHEY and CDR2 SMNVEV come from the germline V gene (reference sequence). DNA for the CDR3: TGTGCCACCGGAGGGCGGGGGCCTCTTCCTTTAAGCTCCTACAATGAGCAGTTCTTC. Encoded protein: CATGGRGPLPLSSYNEQFF.

This clonotype was seen only a few times. This chain links TRBV7-9 with TRBJ2-5; the D is unclear. The germline CDR1 and CDR2 sequences are SEHNR and FQNEAQ (reference sequence). The CDR3 totals 14 residues. The ends were cut back, 5 bases at V and 2 bases at J, with 12 bases in the middle. CDR3 DNA sequence: TGTGCCAGCAGCCCGACCGCCGGTCAAGAGACCCAGTACTTC. Protein product: CASSPTAGQETQYF.

V is TRBV5-1 and J is TRBJ2-7; 9 bases fit TRBD2. Germline CDR1 and CDR2: SGHRS and YFSETQ. The CDR3 sequence is 15 residues long. The trim removed 4 bases at V and 0 bases at J, leaving 5 bases unmatched. The CDR3, as DNA: TGCGCCAGCAGCACTAATAGCGGGAGCTCCTACGAGCAGTACTTC. Protein sequence: CASSTNSGSSYEQYF.